One sample yielded the 30 T cell receptor beta chains listed below, sequenced in a study of Ad26.COV2.S vaccination and SARS-CoV-2 variants. The treatment here: some 19 received Ad26.COV2.S at low or high dose, single or two shots; 5 received placebo; per-sample allocation not given. Specimens were obtained on day 63 following the first vaccine or placebo injection. The data were produced by immunoSEQ multiplex PCR, yet TCRdb's version contains in-frame clones alone and is incomplete. The sample records hundreds of thousands of clones, over 75% being singletons. The sample was peripheral blood, taken in a trial of Ad26.COV2.S vaccine versus placebo. All receptors derive from a person aged 18-60 years who received the Ad26.COV2.S COVID-19 vaccine or a placebo.

The V gene is TRBV9, the J gene TRBJ2-2; 7 bases map to TRBD2. Germline V lookup: CDR1 SGDLS, CDR2 YYNGEE. Trimming took 4 bases from V and 1 from J; bases not matched to a gene: 10. This CDR3 is built from 17 residues. The CDR3 region has the DNA TGTGCCAGCAGCCCAGAGGGGACTACCCAGAACACCGGGGAGCTGTTTTTT. This gives the protein CASSPEGTTQNTGELFF. Using reference TRBV9 and TRBJ2-2 for the parts outside the CDR3, the full variable domain is DSGVTQTPKHLITATGQRVTLRCSPRSGDLSVYWYQQSLDQGLQFLIQYYNGEERAKGNILERFSAQQFPDLHSELNLSSLELGDSALYFCASSPEGTTQNTGELFFGEGSRLTVL.

This chain uses TRBV29-1 with TRBJ1-2, with D hard to call. CDR1 and CDR2 from the germline V gene are SQVTM and ANQGSEA. Trimming cost V 4 bases and J 3 bases, with 18 bases left between them. The CDR3 sequence is 15 residues long. The CDR3 is CSVANPFRADYGYTF. The DNA for the CDR3 is TGCAGCGTTGCCAACCCGTTCCGGGCCGACTATGGCTACACCTTC.

This rearrangement joins TRBV6-2 or TRBV6-3 to TRBJ1-1, with D possibly being TRBD1 (5 bases). V was pared by 4 bases and J by 0 bases, with 9 bases between. The CDR3 covers 14 residues. Per the germline V gene, CDR1 is MNHEY and CDR2 is SVGEGT. The CDR3 spells CASSSDRVNTEAFF. CDR3 coding DNA: TGTGCCAGCAGTTCCGACAGAGTGAACACTGAAGCTTTCTTT.

This clone was recorded a few times. DNA for the CDR3: TGCGCCAGCAGCCAAGACGTAGCGGGAGCGGGTTACAATGAGCAGTTCTTC. Translating it yields CASSQDVAGAGYNEQFF. The rearrangement links TRBV4-3 to TRBJ2-1; TRBD2 agrees at 9 bases. With V trimmed by 0 bases and J by 4 bases, 7 bases remained unmatched. The CDR3 is 17 amino acids. The germline gives CDR1 LGHNA, CDR2 YSLEER.

The chain carries TRBV2 and TRBJ1-1, with TRBD1 as a possible D gene (6 bases). The germline V gene has CDR1 SNHLY and CDR2 FYNNEI. Between the trimmed V and J ends, which lost 3 bases and 4 bases, there was a span of 15 bases. The CDR3 length is 15 residues. The CDR3 region is CASSDPQGKITEAFF. CDR3 nucleotide sequence: TGTGCCAGCAGTGACCCACAGGGAAAAATCACTGAAGCTTTCTTT.

The chain is built from TRBV11-2 and TRBJ2-7; D is unresolved. V lost 0 bases, J lost 3 bases, and 6 bases lay in between. The CDR3 contains 13 residues. Germline CDR1 and CDR2: SGHAT and FQNNGV. This CDR3 is CASSLDPLYEQYF. CDR3 coding DNA: TGTGCCAGCAGCTTAGATCCCCTCTACGAGCAGTACTTC.

The chain has TRBV7-9 and TRBJ2-1, with 9 bases that match TRBD2. J was trimmed by 4 bases and V by 3 bases; bases with no gene match: 4. Germline V gene lookup returns CDR1 SEHNR and CDR2 FQNEAQ (reference sequence). The CDR3 runs to 15 residues. The CDR3 protein is CASSFSGSIYNEQFF. The CDR3, as DNA: TGTGCCAGCAGCTTTAGCGGGAGTATATACAATGAGCAGTTCTTC. Complete variable domain (other parts from reference TRBV7-9 and TRBJ2-1): DTGVSQNPRHKITKRGQNVTFRCDPISEHNRLYWYRQTLGQGPEFLTYFQNEAQLEKSRLLSDRFSAERPKGSFSTLEIQRTEQGDSAMYLCASSFSGSIYNEQFFGPGTRLTVL.

V gene TRBV5-6 combines with J gene TRBJ2-5, with TRBD1 matching over 9 bases. The germline V gene encodes CDR1 SGHDT and CDR2 YYEEEE. The J segment lost 5 bases and the V segment lost 4 bases, leaving 9 bases of the junction unmatched. This CDR3 comprises 15 residues. The chain's CDR3 is CASSKLTGGYETQYF. CDR3 nucleotides: TGTGCCAGCAGCAAACTGACAGGGGGGTACGAGACCCAGTACTTC.

The chain links TRBV7-8 to TRBJ1-5, with D possibly being TRBD1 (6 bases). Trimming left V 1 base short and J 6 bases short, with 13 bases between. This CDR3 contains 15 residues. Germline V gene lookup returns CDR1 SGHVS and CDR2 FQNEAQ. CDR3 nucleotide sequence: TGTGCCAGCAGCTTAGAAATCGTAGGGGGTCAGCCCCAGCATTTT. The encoded protein is CASSLEIVGGQPQHF.

The V and J genes are TRBV19 and TRBJ2-1; D is unresolved. Germline V lookup: CDR1 LNHDA, CDR2 SQIVND (reference sequence). V dropped 1 base and J dropped 4 bases, with 8 bases sitting between them. CDR3 length: 14 residues. Here the CDR3 reads CASSIGTDYNEQFF. The CDR3 bases are TGTGCCAGTAGTATAGGAACAGATTACAATGAGCAGTTCTTC.

The chain recombines TRBV28 with TRBJ2-7; the D gene is possibly TRBD2 (5 bases). The CDR3 consists of 12 residues. Looked up from germline, CDR1 is MDHEN and CDR2 is SYDVKM. Trimming cost V 10 bases and J 6 bases, with 16 bases left between them. CDR3 loop: CATEKDGLEQYF. CDR3 coding DNA: TGTGCCACTGAAAAGGACGGACTCGAGCAGTACTTC.

V gene TRBV6-2 or TRBV6-3 combines with J gene TRBJ2-1; no reliable D call. V lost 2 bases to trimming and J lost 3 bases, with 11 bases between them. Germline V gene sequence: CDR1 MNHEY, CDR2 SVGEGT. CDR3 length: 15 amino acids. The CDR3 nucleotides read TGTGCCAGCAGTTACGCCCCTCCAGACTACAATGAGCAGTTCTTC. Amino acids: CASSYAPPDYNEQFF.

J is TRBJ1-1 and V is TRBV29-1, with TRBD1 identical over 7 bases. After removal of 1 base from V and 5 bases from J, the junction contained 10 bases not matched to a gene. CDR1 and CDR2 (germline): SQVTM, ANQGSEA. This CDR3 region has 15 residues. The CDR3: CSVEGGRGTETEAFF. The CDR3 bases are TGCAGCGTTGAAGGGGGCCGCGGGACAGAGACTGAAGCTTTCTTT.

This sequence joins TRBV3-1 (or the pseudogene TRBV3-2) and TRBJ2-7; D not certain. Trimming removed 4 bases at V and 0 bases at J, with 16 bases between. The germline V gene has CDR1 LGHDT and CDR2 YNNKEL (reference sequence). This CDR3 contains 16 residues. The CDR3 nucleotides read TGTGCCAGCAGCCCTGCCGGAGACCGGAGCTCCTACGAGCAGTACTTC. Encoded protein: CASSPAGDRSSYEQYF.

This clone was detected only once. The chain links TRBV29-1 to TRBJ1-2; D gene unclear. CDR3 size: 11 residues. From germline, CDR1 is SQVTM and CDR2 ANQGSEA. V was trimmed by 7 bases and J by 3 bases, leaving 9 bases between them. In DNA, the CDR3 is TGCAGCGCCCGCTCTGACTATGGCTACACCTTC. Translating gives CSARSDYGYTF.

V gene TRBV9 combines with J gene TRBJ2-1; TRBD2 aligns across 10 bases. The CDR3 is made up of 16 amino acids. Germline CDR1 reads SGDLS; CDR2 reads YYNGEE. The ends lost 0 bases at V and 10 bases at J; junction bases unmatched: 10. The CDR3 sequence is CASSVGPSGSILEQFF. As DNA, the CDR3 is TGTGCCAGCAGCGTAGGCCCTAGCGGGAGTATTCTGGAGCAGTTCTTC.

The chain has TRBV11-2 and TRBJ2-3; 8 bases line up with TRBD1. V gave up 5 bases and J gave up 0 bases; unmatched junction bases: 4. Germline V lookup: CDR1 SGHAT, CDR2 FQNNGV. CDR3 length: 15 amino acids. The CDR3 DNA reads TGTGCCAGCAGCGACAGGGGTCGGAGCACAGATACGCAGTATTTT. It translates to CASSDRGRSTDTQYF.

This clone was seen only once. The chain employs TRBV27 and TRBJ2-4; no clear D. Germline lookup yields CDR1 MNHEY and CDR2 SMNVEV (reference sequence). This CDR3 is built from 14 residues. Trimming took 3 bases from V and 0 from J, leaving 6 bases between them. The CDR3 region has the DNA TGTGCCAGCAGTTTCGCGGCAGCCAAAAACATTCAGTACTTC. Encoded protein: CASSFAAAKNIQYF.

The CDR3: CAWSVIRTSGSPDTQYF. The CDR3, as DNA: TGTGCCTGGAGTGTAATAAGGACTAGCGGGAGCCCAGATACGCAGTATTTT. The chain joins TRBV30 to TRBJ2-3, with TRBD2 matching 13 bases. The CDR3 is made up of 17 amino acids. CDR1 GTSNPN and CDR2 SVGIG come from the germline V gene (reference sequence). The V segment lost 0 bases and the J segment 4 bases; nucleotides outside the gene matches: 7.

The chain couples TRBV5-4 to TRBJ1-1; TRBD1 matches 7 bases. Germline V gene data show CDR1 as SGHNT and CDR2 as YYREEE (reference sequence). Germline trimming cut 3 bases from V and 0 bases from J; bases unmatched to any gene: 5. The CDR3 length is 15 residues. CDR3 protein: CASSSTTGLNTEAFF. DNA for the CDR3: TGTGCCAGCAGCTCGACGACAGGGCTGAACACTGAAGCTTTCTTT.

Here the CDR3 DNA reads TGTGCCAGCAGCCAAGTTCGGGGGGATCCCTACGAGCAGTACTTC. Its translation is CASSQVRGDPYEQYF. The V gene is TRBV3-1 (or the pseudogene TRBV3-2), the J gene TRBJ2-7, with 7 bases that match TRBD2. The germline V gene has CDR1 LGHDT and CDR2 YNNKEL (reference sequence). V dropped 1 base and J dropped 2; count of bases not matched to a gene: 5. The CDR3 covers 15 residues.

The CDR3 nucleotides read TGTGCCAGCAGTGGTTGGGGGAGCACAGATACGCAGTATTTT. Translation gives CASSGWGSTDTQYF. The rearrangement joins TRBV25-1 to TRBJ2-3; possibly TRBD1 or TRBD2 for D (5 bases each). Germline values: CDR1 MGHDK, CDR2 SYGVNS. The CDR3 consists of 14 residues. Trimming left V 4 bases short and J 0 bases short, with 8 bases between.

This sequence joins TRBV19 and TRBJ1-5; D ambiguous. Germline lookup yields CDR1 LNHDA and CDR2 SQIVND (reference sequence). This CDR3 is built from 15 residues. V lost 4 bases and J lost 3, with 13 bases in between. The chain's CDR3 is CASSRPARPNQPQHF. In DNA, the CDR3 is TGTGCCAGTAGTAGGCCGGCGAGGCCCAATCAGCCCCAGCATTTT. Full variable domain (outside the CDR3, taken from reference TRBV19 and TRBJ1-5): DGGITQSPKYLFRKEGQNVTLSCEQNLNHDAMYWYRQDPGQGLRLIYYSQIVNDFQKGDIAEGYSVSREKKESFPLTVTSAQKNPTAFYLCASSRPARPNQPQHFGDGTRLSIL.

The rearrangement joins TRBV9 to TRBJ2-7; 9 nucleotides line up with TRBD1. The germline CDR1 and CDR2 sequences are SGDLS and YYNGEE. V lost 4 bases, J lost 3 bases, and 5 bases stayed unmatched. CDR3 length equals 14 residues. The CDR3 reads CASSPRTGDYEQYF. The CDR3 DNA is TGTGCCAGCAGCCCTAGGACAGGGGACTACGAGCAGTACTTC.

This sequence joins TRBV7-2 and TRBJ2-1, with D unresolved. In germline, CDR1 is SGHTA, CDR2 FQGNSA. V gave up 4 bases and J gave up 6 bases, with 10 bases separating them. CDR3 size: 13 residues. CDR3: CASSSLAANEQFF. For the CDR3, the DNA is TGTGCCAGCAGCTCCTTAGCCGCCAATGAGCAGTTCTTC.

V usage is TRBV11-2 and J usage is TRBJ2-5; D may match TRBD1 or TRBD2 (6 bases each). Trimming cost V 1 base and J 2 bases, with 14 bases left between them. Germline V gene sequence: CDR1 SGHAT, CDR2 FQNNGV. CDR3 length: 16 residues. As DNA, the CDR3 is TGTGCCAGCAGCTTAGTCAGGGTAGGGGGGCAAGAGACCCAGTACTTC. It translates to CASSLVRVGGQETQYF.

The chain carries TRBV6-6 and TRBJ1-5; D unresolved. CDR1 MNHNY and CDR2 SVGAGI come from the germline V gene (reference sequence). The CDR3 is 16 amino acids. Trimming cost V 7 bases and J 2 bases, with 18 bases left between them. The CDR3 nucleotides are TGTGCCAGCACCCCTATAGTGTCCGGAGGCAATCAGCCCCAGCATTTT. Translated: CASTPIVSGGNQPQHF.

The rearrangement links TRBV6-5 to TRBJ2-1; maybe TRBD2 (6 bases). V was pared by 0 bases and J by 6 bases, with 15 bases between. The CDR3 runs to 16 residues. Germline loops: CDR1 MNHEY, CDR2 SVGAGI. This CDR3 reads CASSYSDGSYGNEQFF. In nucleotides, the CDR3 is TGTGCCAGCAGTTACTCAGACGGGAGTTATGGCAATGAGCAGTTCTTC.

This chain uses TRBV15 with TRBJ2-7; D remains unclear. CDR1 and CDR2 from the germline V gene are LNHNV and YYDKDF (reference sequence). This CDR3 is built from 16 residues. Deletions cut 0 bases from V and 0 bases from J, with 12 bases between. The CDR3 reads CATSRDKTVSSYEQYF. Written as DNA, the CDR3 is TGTGCCACCAGCAGAGATAAGACCGTTAGCTCCTACGAGCAGTACTTC. Combining the CDR3 with reference TRBV15 and TRBJ2-7 gives the whole variable domain DAMVIQNPRYQVTQFGKPVTLSCSQTLNHNVMYWYQQKSSQAPKLLFHYYDKDFNNEADTPDNFQSRRPNTSFCFLDIRSPGLGDTAMYLCATSRDKTVSSYEQYFGPGTRLTVT.

The gene calls are TRBV28 and TRBJ1-1; D call uncertain. Germline CDR1 is MDHEN and CDR2 is SYDVKM. The CDR3 runs 13 residues. Trimming took 3 bases from V and 7 from J, leaving 12 bases between them. CDR3 protein: CASSFQPPLEAFF. In DNA form, the CDR3 reads TGTGCCAGCAGTTTCCAGCCCCCTCTTGAAGCTTTCTTT.